These T cell receptor beta chains were read from a single sample in a study of blood T cell repertoires in COVID-19. The repertoire was sequenced with immunoSEQ multiplex PCR; TCRdb's copy has only in-frame clones and lacks some. The sample contains 98,000 or so clones, 85% to 90% of which appear only once. The sample was peripheral blood. All receptors derive from a human donor in a cohort sampled during active COVID-19. Both conserved end residues are part of each CDR3.

len | j_gene | v_gene | CDR3aa
14 | TRBJ2-3 | TRBV10-3 | CAIRPGAMADTQYF
18 | TRBJ1-2 | TRBV4-2 | CASSQDVDSYISSYGYTF
14 | TRBJ1-5 | TRBV4-1 | CASSYRGGGQPQHF
15 | TRBJ2-3 | TRBV5-4 | CASSLFGTDTDTQYF
16 | TRBJ2-2 | TRBV3-1/TRBV3-2 | CASSQAGTSGSGELFF
14 | TRBJ1-2 | TRBV3-1/TRBV3-2 | CASSQARGAHGYTF
12 | TRBJ1-2 | TRBV5-1 | CASSKQGYGYTF
15 | TRBJ2-3 | TRBV7-9 | CASSMRDYNTDTQYF
14 | TRBJ2-2 | TRBV4-3 | CASSASGNTGELFF
16 | TRBJ1-4 | TRBV5-4 | CASNRTDTATNEKLFF
13 | TRBJ1-2 | TRBV5-1 | CASSSAGSNGYTF
15 | TRBJ1-2 | TRBV5-4 | CASSLEAETIIGYTF
16 | TRBJ1-4 | TRBV9 | CASSVGGRGTNEKLFF